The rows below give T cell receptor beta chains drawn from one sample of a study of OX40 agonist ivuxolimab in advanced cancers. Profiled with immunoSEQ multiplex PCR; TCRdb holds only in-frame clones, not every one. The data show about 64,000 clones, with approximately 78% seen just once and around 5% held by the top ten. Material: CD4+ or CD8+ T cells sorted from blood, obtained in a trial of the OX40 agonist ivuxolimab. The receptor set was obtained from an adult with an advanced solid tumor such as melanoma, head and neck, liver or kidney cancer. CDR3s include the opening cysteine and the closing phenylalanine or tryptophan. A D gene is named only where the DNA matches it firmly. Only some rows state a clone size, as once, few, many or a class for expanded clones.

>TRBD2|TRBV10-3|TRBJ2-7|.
TGTGCCATCAGTGAGCCAGCGGGGGGGCGGGACGAGCAGTACTTC
CAISEPAGGRDEQYF
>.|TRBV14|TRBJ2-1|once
TGTGCCAGCAGCCAAGATATGGTAAAGCAGTTCTTC
CASSQDMVKQFF
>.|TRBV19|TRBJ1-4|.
TGTGCCAGCCGGGACCAAAATGAAAAACTGTTTTTT
CASRDQNEKLFF
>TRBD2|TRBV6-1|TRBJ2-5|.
TGTGCCAGCAGTGAACTCGGGGGGGAGACCCAGTACTTC
CASSELGGETQYF
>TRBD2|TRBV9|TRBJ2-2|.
TGTGCCAGCAGCGCAGGACTAGCGGGAGCCGGGGGAACCGGGGAGCTGTTTTTT
CASSAGLAGAGGTGELFF
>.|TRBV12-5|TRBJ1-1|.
TGTGCTAGCTTACAGGGACCGATGAACACTGAAGCTTTCTTT
CASLQGPMNTEAFF
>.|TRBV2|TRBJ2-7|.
TGTGCCAGCAGCGAGGTGGGGTACGAGCAGTACTTC
CASSEVGYEQYF
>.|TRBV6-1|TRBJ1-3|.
TGTGCCAGCAGTGAACTTCTGTTGGGCACTGGAAACACCATATATTTT
CASSELLLGTGNTIYF
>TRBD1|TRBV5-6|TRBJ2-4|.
TGTGCCAGCAGCTTCGACAGGGGGAAGAACATTCAGTACTTC
CASSFDRGKNIQYF
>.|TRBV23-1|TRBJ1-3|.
TGCGCCAGCAGTCATCGCCCAGGAAACACCATATATTTT
CASSHRPGNTIYF
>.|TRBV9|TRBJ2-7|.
TGTGCCAGCAGCGTCCAGATGTACTCCTACGAGCAGTACTTC
CASSVQMYSYEQYF
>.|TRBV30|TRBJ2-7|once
TGTGCCTGGAGCGCCGACTTAGCCTACGAGCAGTACTTC
CAWSADLAYEQYF
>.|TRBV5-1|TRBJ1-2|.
TGCGCCAGCAGCTTGGAAGGCCCGCTCTATGGCTACACCTTC
CASSLEGPLYGYTF
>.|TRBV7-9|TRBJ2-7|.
TGTGCCAGCAGCTTTCCACAGGGGACGGGAGGGATATACGAGCAGTACTTC
CASSFPQGTGGIYEQYF
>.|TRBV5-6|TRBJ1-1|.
TGTGCCAGCAGCTTGGATGCAGGGAATCCTGAAGCTTTCTTT
CASSLDAGNPEAFF
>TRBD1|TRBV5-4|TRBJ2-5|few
TGTGCCAGCAGCTTTTCAGGGGGCGCGACGGAGACCCAGTACTTC
CASSFSGGATETQYF
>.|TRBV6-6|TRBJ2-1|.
TGTGCCAGCAGCCCCCCCAGGACCCACTACAATGAGCAGTTCTTC
CASSPPRTHYNEQFF